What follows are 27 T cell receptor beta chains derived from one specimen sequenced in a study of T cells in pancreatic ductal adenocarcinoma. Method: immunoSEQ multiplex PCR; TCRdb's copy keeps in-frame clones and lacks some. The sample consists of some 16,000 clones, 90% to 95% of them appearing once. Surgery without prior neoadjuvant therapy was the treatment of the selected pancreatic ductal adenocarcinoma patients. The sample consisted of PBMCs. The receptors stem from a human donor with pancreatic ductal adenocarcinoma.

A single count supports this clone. Written as DNA, the CDR3 is TGTGCCAGCAGTTCGTTTATTCGGGAGACCCAGTACTTC. Its protein is CASSSFIRETQYF. The rearrangement joins TRBV28 to TRBJ2-5; the D is unclear. The germline V gene encodes CDR1 MDHEN and CDR2 SYDVKM. This CDR3 has 13 residues. V was shortened by 4 bases and J by 5 bases, with 11 bases between the two germline ends.

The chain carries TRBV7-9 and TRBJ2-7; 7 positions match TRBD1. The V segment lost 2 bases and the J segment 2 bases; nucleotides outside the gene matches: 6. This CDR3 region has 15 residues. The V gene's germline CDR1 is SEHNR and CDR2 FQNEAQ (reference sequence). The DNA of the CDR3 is TGTGCCAGCAGCTTAACGACAGGGATCGCCTACGAGCAGTACTTC. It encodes CASSLTTGIAYEQYF.

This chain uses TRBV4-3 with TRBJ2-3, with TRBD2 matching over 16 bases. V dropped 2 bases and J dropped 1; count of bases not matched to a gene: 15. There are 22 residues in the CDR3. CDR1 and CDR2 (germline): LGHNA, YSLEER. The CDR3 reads CASSQSSPGTSGRAWGTDTQYF. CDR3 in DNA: TGCGCCAGCAGCCAATCCTCTCCCGGGACTAGCGGGAGGGCCTGGGGCACAGATACGCAGTATTTT.

The DNA for the CDR3 is TGTGCCAGCAGTTACACCCTCGGTACAGGCTTCGGGGGCTACACCTTC. Its protein is CASSYTLGTGFGGYTF. This chain joins TRBV6-5 and TRBJ1-2; a possible D gene is TRBD1 (5 bases). CDR1 and CDR2 (germline): MNHEY, SVGAGI. V was cut by 2 bases and J by 8 bases, with 21 bases left in between. The length of the CDR3 is 16 residues.

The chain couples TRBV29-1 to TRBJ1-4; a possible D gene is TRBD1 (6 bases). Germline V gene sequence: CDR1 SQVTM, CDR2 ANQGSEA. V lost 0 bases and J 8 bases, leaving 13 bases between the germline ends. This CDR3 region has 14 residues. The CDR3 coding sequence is TGCAGCGTTGAAGAGGGGGCGCTGGGGGAAAAACTGTTTTTT. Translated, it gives CSVEEGALGEKLFF.

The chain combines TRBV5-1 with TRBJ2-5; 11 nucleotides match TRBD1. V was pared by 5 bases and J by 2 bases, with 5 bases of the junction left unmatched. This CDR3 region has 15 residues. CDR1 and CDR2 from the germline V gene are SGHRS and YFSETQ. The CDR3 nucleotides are TGCGCCAGCAGGAAGGACAGGGGGCTTCAAGAGACCCAGTACTTC. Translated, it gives CASRKDRGLQETQYF.

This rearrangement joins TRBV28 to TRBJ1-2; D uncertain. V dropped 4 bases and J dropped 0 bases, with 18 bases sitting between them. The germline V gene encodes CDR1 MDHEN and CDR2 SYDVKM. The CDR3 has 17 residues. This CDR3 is CASSYLSWESSNYGYTF. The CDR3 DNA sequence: TGTGCCAGCAGTTACCTTTCTTGGGAGTCTTCTAACTATGGCTACACCTTC.

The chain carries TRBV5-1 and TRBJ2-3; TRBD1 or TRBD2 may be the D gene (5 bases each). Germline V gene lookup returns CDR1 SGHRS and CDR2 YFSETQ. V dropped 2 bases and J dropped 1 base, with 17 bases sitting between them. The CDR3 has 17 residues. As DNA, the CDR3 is TGCGCCAGCAGCTTTTTAGGGACCAAAGGAGGCACAGATACGCAGTATTTT. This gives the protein CASSFLGTKGGTDTQYF.

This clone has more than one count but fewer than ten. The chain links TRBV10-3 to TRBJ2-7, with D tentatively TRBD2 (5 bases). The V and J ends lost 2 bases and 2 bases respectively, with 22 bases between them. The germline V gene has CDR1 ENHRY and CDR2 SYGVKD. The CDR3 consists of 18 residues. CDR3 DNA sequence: TGTGCCATCAGTGAGGCCGGGGATCCAAGTATATTAACCTACGAGCAGTACTTC. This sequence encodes CAISEAGDPSILTYEQYF.

In DNA form, the CDR3 reads TGTGCCAGTAGCATAAACCGGGATTTAAACACAGATACGCAGTATTTT. This encodes CASSINRDLNTDTQYF. The gene calls are TRBV19 and TRBJ2-3; TRBD2 is a possible D gene (5 bases). V gave up 6 bases and J gave up 2 bases, with 18 bases separating them. Germline-derived CDR1 and CDR2 are LNHDA and SQIVND (reference sequence). The CDR3 length is 16 residues.

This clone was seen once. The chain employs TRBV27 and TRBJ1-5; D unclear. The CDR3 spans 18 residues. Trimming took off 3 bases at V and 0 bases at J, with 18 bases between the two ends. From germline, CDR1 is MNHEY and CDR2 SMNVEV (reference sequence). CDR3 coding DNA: TGTGCCAGCAGTTTTCCCCCGGACCGAGGAGATAGCAATCAGCCCCAGCATTTT. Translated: CASSFPPDRGDSNQPQHF.

CDR3 sequence reads: CARSLRRGRKDSPLHF. In DNA, the CDR3 is TGTGCCAGAAGCCTTCGCAGGGGGCGCAAGGATTCACCCCTCCACTTT. The chain carries TRBV5-3 and TRBJ1-6; 8 nucleotides align to TRBD1. TRBV5-3 qualifies as an ORF whose function is uncertain. The CDR3 sequence is 16 residues long. Trimming took 4 bases from V and 8 from J; bases not matched to a gene: 11.

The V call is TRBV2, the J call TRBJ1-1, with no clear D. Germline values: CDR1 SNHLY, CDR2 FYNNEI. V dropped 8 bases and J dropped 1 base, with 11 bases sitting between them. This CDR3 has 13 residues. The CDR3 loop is CASLADSNTEAFF. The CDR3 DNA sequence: TGTGCCAGCCTTGCAGACTCGAACACTGAAGCTTTCTTT. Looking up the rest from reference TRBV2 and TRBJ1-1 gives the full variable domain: EPEVTQTPSHQVTQMGQEVILRCVPISNHLYFYWYRQILGQKVEFLVSFYNNEISEKSEIFDDQFSVERPDGSNFTLKIRSTKLEDSAMYFCASLADSNTEAFFGQGTRLTVV.

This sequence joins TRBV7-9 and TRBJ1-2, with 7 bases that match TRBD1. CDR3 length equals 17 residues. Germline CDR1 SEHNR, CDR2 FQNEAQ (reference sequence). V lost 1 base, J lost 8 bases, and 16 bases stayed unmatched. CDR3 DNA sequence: TGTGCCAGCAGCTTAGTAGGTCAGGGGGGGCGACTTCGAGGCTACACCTTC. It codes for CASSLVGQGGRLRGYTF.

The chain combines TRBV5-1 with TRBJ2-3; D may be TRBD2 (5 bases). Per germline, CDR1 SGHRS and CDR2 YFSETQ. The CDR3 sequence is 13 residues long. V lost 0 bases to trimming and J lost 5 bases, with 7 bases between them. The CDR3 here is CASSLAGVDTQYF. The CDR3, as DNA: TGCGCCAGCAGCTTGGCCGGGGTAGATACGCAGTATTTT. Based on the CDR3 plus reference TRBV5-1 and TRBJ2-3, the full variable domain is KAGVTQTPRYLIKTRGQQVTLSCSPISGHRSVSWYQQTPGQGLQFLFEYFSETQRNKGNFPGRFSGRQFSNSRSEMNVSTLELGDSALYLCASSLAGVDTQYFGPGTRLTVL.

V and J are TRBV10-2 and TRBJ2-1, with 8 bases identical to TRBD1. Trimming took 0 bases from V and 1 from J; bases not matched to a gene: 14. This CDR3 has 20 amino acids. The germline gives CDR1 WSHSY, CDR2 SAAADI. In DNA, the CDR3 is TGCGCCAGCAGTGAGTCGACTCAGGGGGCGCGTTTGGGGTCCTACAATGAGCAGTTCTTC. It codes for CASSESTQGARLGSYNEQFF.

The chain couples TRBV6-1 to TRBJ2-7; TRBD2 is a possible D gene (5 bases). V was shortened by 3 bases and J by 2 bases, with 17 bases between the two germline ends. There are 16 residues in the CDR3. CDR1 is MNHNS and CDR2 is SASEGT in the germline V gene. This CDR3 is CASSDLPPGSAYEQYF. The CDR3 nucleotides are TGTGCCAGCAGTGATCTACCTCCGGGATCCGCCTACGAGCAGTACTTC.

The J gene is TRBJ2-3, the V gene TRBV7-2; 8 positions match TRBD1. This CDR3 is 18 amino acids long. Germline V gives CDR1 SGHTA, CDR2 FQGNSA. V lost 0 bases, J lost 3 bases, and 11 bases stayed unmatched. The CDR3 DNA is TGTGCCAGCAGCTTAGCCCCAGGACAGGGTAGAACGACAGATACGCAGTATTTT. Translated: CASSLAPGQGRTTDTQYF.

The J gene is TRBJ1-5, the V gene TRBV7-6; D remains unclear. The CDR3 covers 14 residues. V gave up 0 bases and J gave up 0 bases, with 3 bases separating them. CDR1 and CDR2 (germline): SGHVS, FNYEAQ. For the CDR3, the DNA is TGTGCCAGCAGCTTAGCCGGTAGCAATCAGCCCCAGCATTTT. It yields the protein CASSLAGSNQPQHF.

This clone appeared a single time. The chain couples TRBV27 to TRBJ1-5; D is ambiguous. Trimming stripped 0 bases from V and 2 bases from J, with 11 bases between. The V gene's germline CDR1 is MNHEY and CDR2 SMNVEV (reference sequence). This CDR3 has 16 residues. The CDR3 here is CASSLSSWLGNQPQHF. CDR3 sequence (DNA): TGTGCCAGCAGTTTATCTTCCTGGCTGGGCAATCAGCCCCAGCATTTT.

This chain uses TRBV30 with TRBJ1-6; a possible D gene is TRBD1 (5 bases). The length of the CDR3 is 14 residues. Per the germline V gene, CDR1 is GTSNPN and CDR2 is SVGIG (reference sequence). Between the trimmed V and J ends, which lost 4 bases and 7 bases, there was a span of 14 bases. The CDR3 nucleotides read TGTGCCTGGAACTGGGGCAGGGACAATTCACCCCTCCACTTT. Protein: CAWNWGRDNSPLHF.

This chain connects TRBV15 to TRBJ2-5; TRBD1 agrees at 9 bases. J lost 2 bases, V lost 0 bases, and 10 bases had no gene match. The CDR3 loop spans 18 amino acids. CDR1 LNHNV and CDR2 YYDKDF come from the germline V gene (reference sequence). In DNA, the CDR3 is TGTGCCACCAGCAGAGATCCCAGCGACAGGGGGTGGCAAGAGACCCAGTACTTC. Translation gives CATSRDPSDRGWQETQYF.

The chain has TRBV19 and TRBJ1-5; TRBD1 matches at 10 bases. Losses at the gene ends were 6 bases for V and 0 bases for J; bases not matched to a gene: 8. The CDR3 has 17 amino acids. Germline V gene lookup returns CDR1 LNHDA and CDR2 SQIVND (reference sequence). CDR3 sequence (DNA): TGTGCCAGTAGGCGGGACAGGGGTCTCTCTAGCAATCAGCCCCAGCATTTT. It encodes CASRRDRGLSSNQPQHF. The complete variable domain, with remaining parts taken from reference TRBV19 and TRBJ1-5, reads DGGITQSPKYLFRKEGQNVTLSCEQNLNHDAMYWYRQDPGQGLRLIYYSQIVNDFQKGDIAEGYSVSREKKESFPLTVTSAQKNPTAFYLCASRRDRGLSSNQPQHFGDGTRLSIL.

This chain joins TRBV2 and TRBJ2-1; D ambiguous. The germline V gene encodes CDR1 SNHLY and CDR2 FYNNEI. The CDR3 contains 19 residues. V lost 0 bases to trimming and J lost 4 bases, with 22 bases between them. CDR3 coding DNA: TGTGCCAGCAGTGAAGCTGTATTATCCGTTCCGGGTGGGTACAATGAGCAGTTCTTC. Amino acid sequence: CASSEAVLSVPGGYNEQFF.

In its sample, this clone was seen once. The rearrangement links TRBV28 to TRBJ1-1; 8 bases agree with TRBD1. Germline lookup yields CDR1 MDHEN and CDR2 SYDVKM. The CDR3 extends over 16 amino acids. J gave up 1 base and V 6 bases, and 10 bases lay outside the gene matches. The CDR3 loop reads CASRTSAGTGNTEAFF. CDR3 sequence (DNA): TGTGCCAGCAGAACTAGTGCCGGGACAGGGAACACTGAAGCTTTCTTT.

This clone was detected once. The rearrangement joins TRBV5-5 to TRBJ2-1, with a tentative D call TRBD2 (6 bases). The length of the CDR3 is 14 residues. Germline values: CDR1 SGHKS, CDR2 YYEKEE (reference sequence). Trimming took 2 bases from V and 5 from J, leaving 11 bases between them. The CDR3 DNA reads TGTGCCAGCAGCTTAGGGCGGGGAAACAATGAGCAGTTCTTC. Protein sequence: CASSLGRGNNEQFF.

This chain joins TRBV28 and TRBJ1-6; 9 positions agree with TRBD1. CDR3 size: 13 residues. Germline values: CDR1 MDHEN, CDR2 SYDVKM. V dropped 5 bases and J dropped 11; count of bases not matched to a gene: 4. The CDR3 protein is CASSAGQGPPLHF. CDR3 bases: TGTGCCAGCAGTGCGGGACAGGGCCCACCCCTCCACTTT. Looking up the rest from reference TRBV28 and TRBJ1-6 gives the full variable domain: DVKVTQSSRYLVKRTGEKVFLECVQDMDHENMFWYRQDPGLGLRLIYFSYDVKMKEKGDIPEGYSVSREKKERFSLILESASTNQTSMYLCASSAGQGPPLHFGNGTRLTVT.